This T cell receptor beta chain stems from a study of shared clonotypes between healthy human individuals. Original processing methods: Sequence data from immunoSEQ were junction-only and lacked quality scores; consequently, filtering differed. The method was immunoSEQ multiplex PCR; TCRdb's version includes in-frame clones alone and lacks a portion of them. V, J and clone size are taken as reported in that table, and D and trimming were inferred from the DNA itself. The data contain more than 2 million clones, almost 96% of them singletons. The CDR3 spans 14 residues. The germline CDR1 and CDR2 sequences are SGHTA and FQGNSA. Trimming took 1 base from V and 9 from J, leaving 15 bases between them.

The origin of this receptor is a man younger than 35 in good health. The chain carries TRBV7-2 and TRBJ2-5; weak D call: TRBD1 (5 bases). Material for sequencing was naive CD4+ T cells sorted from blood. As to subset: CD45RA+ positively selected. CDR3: CASSLVGQLKSQYF. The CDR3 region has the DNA TGTGCCAGCAGCTTAGTGGGGCAATTAAAGTCCCAGTACTTC.